A selection of T cell receptor beta chains follows, all from one sample in a study of blood T cells in healthy people across ages. TCRdb itself ran the 5' RACE reads through MiXCR, one entry per CDR3 protein. The table has about 1.6 million distinct CDR3 sequences, approximately 32% seen once. The sample comprised blood. These receptors came from a woman aged 25 to 39 in good health. The CDR3 runs from the conserved cysteine through the conserved F or W. Fields, in order: clone size, J gene, D gene, V gene, CDR3 protein, CDR3 DNA. D genes are given only for firm matches. Some rows mark clone size as missing; the rest say once, few, many or name a class of expanded clone.

clone size: NA
J gene: TRBJ2-1
D gene: TRBD2
V gene: TRBV3-1
CDR3 protein: CASSYSSGGANEQFF
CDR3 DNA: TGTGCCAGCAGTTACTCTAGCGGGGGGGCGAATGAGCAGTTCTTC

clone size: NA
J gene: TRBJ2-3
D gene: NA
V gene: TRBV7-9
CDR3 protein: CASRRGRAASTDTQYF
CDR3 DNA: TGTGCCAGCAGGCGAGGACGAGCAGCTAGCACAGATACGCAGTATTTT

clone size: NA
J gene: TRBJ1-5
D gene: TRBD1
V gene: TRBV10-3
CDR3 protein: CATGTADQPQHF
CDR3 DNA: TGTGCCACCGGGACAGCCGATCAGCCCCAGCATTTT

clone size: many
J gene: TRBJ2-7
D gene: TRBD2
V gene: TRBV20-1
CDR3 protein: CSARDSGGRLSYEQYF
CDR3 DNA: TGCAGTGCTAGAGATTCGGGGGGGCGTCTCTCCTACGAGCAGTACTTC

clone size: NA
J gene: TRBJ2-5
D gene: TRBD2
V gene: TRBV5-1
CDR3 protein: CASSLVRTSGAETQYF
CDR3 DNA: TGCGCCAGCAGCTTGGTTAGGACTAGCGGGGCGGAGACCCAGTACTTC

clone size: NA
J gene: TRBJ1-2
D gene: NA
V gene: TRBV13
CDR3 protein: CASSTRAQNWGYTF
CDR3 DNA: TGTGCCAGCAGCACCCGGGCCCAGAACTGGGGCTACACCTTC

clone size: few
J gene: TRBJ2-7
D gene: TRBD1
V gene: TRBV18
CDR3 protein: CASSPETGAVEQYF
CDR3 DNA: TGTGCCAGCTCACCGGAGACAGGGGCGGTCGAGCAGTACTTC

clone size: NA
J gene: TRBJ2-1
D gene: TRBD1
V gene: TRBV7-9
CDR3 protein: CASSRRLIGQGGLGEQFF
CDR3 DNA: TGTGCCAGCAGCCGGCGGTTGATCGGACAGGGTGGCCTAGGGGAGCAGTTCTTC

clone size: few
J gene: TRBJ2-7
D gene: TRBD1
V gene: TRBV6-5
CDR3 protein: CASRITGEGSYEQYF
CDR3 DNA: TGTGCCAGCAGGATCACAGGGGAAGGATCCTACGAGCAGTACTTC

clone size: NA
J gene: TRBJ1-2
D gene: NA
V gene: TRBV9
CDR3 protein: CASSIGETWAYGYTF
CDR3 DNA: TGTGCCAGCAGCATAGGGGAGACATGGGCCTATGGCTACACCTTC

clone size: NA
J gene: TRBJ1-2
D gene: NA
V gene: TRBV20-1
CDR3 protein: CSAIQTAVNYGYTF
CDR3 DNA: TGCAGTGCTATCCAGACAGCGGTAAACTATGGCTACACCTTC

clone size: NA
J gene: TRBJ2-1
D gene: TRBD2
V gene: TRBV4-1
CDR3 protein: CASSRVTSGNEQFF
CDR3 DNA: TGCGCCAGCAGCCGAGTGACTAGCGGCAATGAGCAGTTCTTC

clone size: NA
J gene: TRBJ2-5
D gene: NA
V gene: TRBV20-1
CDR3 protein: CSARGDTGKQYF
CDR3 DNA: TGCAGTGCTAGAGGTGACACTGGCAAGCAGTACTTC

clone size: NA
J gene: TRBJ2-4
D gene: NA
V gene: TRBV28
CDR3 protein: CASSSLLGTQNIQYF
CDR3 DNA: TGTGCCAGCAGTTCTCTGCTCGGGACCCAAAACATTCAGTACTTC

clone size: NA
J gene: TRBJ2-1
D gene: TRBD2
V gene: TRBV5-1
CDR3 protein: CAGSLAGGGAYNEQFF
CDR3 DNA: TGCGCCGGCAGCTTGGCAGGCGGGGGGGCCTACAATGAGCAGTTCTTC

clone size: NA
J gene: TRBJ2-7
D gene: NA
V gene: TRBV20-1
CDR3 protein: CSATGASDYEQYF
CDR3 DNA: TGCAGTGCAACTGGGGCCTCCGACTACGAGCAGTACTTC

clone size: few
J gene: TRBJ2-5
D gene: TRBD2
V gene: TRBV7-2
CDR3 protein: CASSQLAVAETQYF
CDR3 DNA: TGTGCCAGCAGCCAACTAGCGGTTGCAGAGACCCAGTACTTC

clone size: few
J gene: TRBJ1-5
D gene: TRBD1
V gene: TRBV4-1
CDR3 protein: CASSIQEQGRHSNQPQHF
CDR3 DNA: TGCGCCAGCAGCATCCAAGAACAGGGGAGACATAGCAATCAGCCCCAGCATTTT

clone size: NA
J gene: TRBJ2-1
D gene: NA
V gene: TRBV28
CDR3 protein: CASSLEAGAHEQFF
CDR3 DNA: TGTGCCAGCAGTTTGGAGGCGGGCGCCCATGAGCAGTTCTTC

clone size: NA
J gene: TRBJ2-5
D gene: NA
V gene: TRBV13
CDR3 protein: CASSLGTVGSQETQYF
CDR3 DNA: TGTGCCAGCAGCTTAGGTACGGTAGGCAGTCAAGAGACCCAGTACTTC

clone size: few
J gene: TRBJ2-2
D gene: NA
V gene: TRBV15
CDR3 protein: CATSRVTGLSGELFF
CDR3 DNA: TGTGCCACCAGCAGAGTCACAGGGTTGTCCGGGGAGCTGTTTTTT

clone size: once
J gene: TRBJ1-2
D gene: NA
V gene: TRBV20-1
CDR3 protein: CSANIRDTF
CDR3 DNA: TGCAGTGCTAACATTCGCGACACCTTC

clone size: few
J gene: TRBJ2-2
D gene: NA
V gene: TRBV5-1
CDR3 protein: CASSLGTWNTGELFF
CDR3 DNA: TGCGCCAGCAGCTTAGGAACATGGAACACCGGGGAGCTGTTTTTT

clone size: NA
J gene: TRBJ2-7
D gene: TRBD2
V gene: TRBV3-1
CDR3 protein: CASSQGTRHYERYF
CDR3 DNA: TGTGCCAGCAGCCAAGGGACTAGGCACTACGAGCGGTACTTC

clone size: NA
J gene: TRBJ1-5
D gene: NA
V gene: TRBV7-9
CDR3 protein: CASSLADSGQPQHF
CDR3 DNA: TGTGCCAGCAGCTTAGCGGACAGTGGTCAGCCCCAGCATTTT

clone size: NA
J gene: TRBJ2-4
D gene: TRBD1
V gene: TRBV28
CDR3 protein: CASNAPGQGKLSKNIQYF
CDR3 DNA: TGTGCCAGCAACGCCCCGGGACAGGGGAAACTAAGCAAAAACATTCAGTACTTC

clone size: NA
J gene: TRBJ2-1
D gene: NA
V gene: TRBV7-2
CDR3 protein: CASSFRAIEQFF
CDR3 DNA: TGTGCCAGCAGCTTCCGGGCTATTGAGCAGTTCTTC

clone size: many
J gene: TRBJ2-5
D gene: NA
V gene: TRBV5-1
CDR3 protein: CASSLWAGHQETQYF
CDR3 DNA: TGCGCCAGCAGCTTGTGGGCAGGGCATCAAGAGACCCAGTACTTC

clone size: NA
J gene: TRBJ1-1
D gene: TRBD1
V gene: TRBV5-1
CDR3 protein: CASSGLQGLNTEAFF
CDR3 DNA: TGCGCCAGCAGCGGACTACAGGGGTTGAACACTGAAGCTTTCTTT

clone size: NA
J gene: TRBJ1-6
D gene: NA
V gene: TRBV6-5
CDR3 protein: CASTLGGGRRSPLHF
CDR3 DNA: TGTGCCAGCACCCTAGGTGGGGGGCGCCGATCACCCCTCCACTTT

clone size: NA
J gene: TRBJ1-4
D gene: NA
V gene: TRBV4-1
CDR3 protein: CASSQGGFEKLFF
CDR3 DNA: TGCGCCAGCAGCCAAGGAGGGTTTGAAAAACTGTTTTTT

clone size: NA
J gene: TRBJ1-2
D gene: NA
V gene: TRBV29-1
CDR3 protein: CSATGPDSVNYGYTF
CDR3 DNA: TGCAGCGCTACCGGGCCCGATTCCGTGAACTATGGCTACACCTTC

clone size: many
J gene: TRBJ2-7
D gene: NA
V gene: TRBV29-1
CDR3 protein: CSVADGAYEQYF
CDR3 DNA: TGCAGCGTTGCGGACGGGGCCTACGAGCAGTACTTC

clone size: NA
J gene: TRBJ1-1
D gene: NA
V gene: TRBV20-1
CDR3 protein: CSASPGSLGEAFF
CDR3 DNA: TGCAGTGCTAGTCCAGGGTCCCTAGGGGAAGCTTTCTTT

clone size: NA
J gene: TRBJ2-1
D gene: NA
V gene: TRBV29-1
CDR3 protein: CSVEEKGRYNEQFF
CDR3 DNA: TGCAGCGTTGAAGAAAAAGGGCGGTACAATGAGCAGTTCTTC

clone size: few
J gene: TRBJ2-3
D gene: NA
V gene: TRBV15
CDR3 protein: CATSRDKNTQYF
CDR3 DNA: TGTGCCACCAGCAGAGATAAGAATACGCAGTATTTT

clone size: NA
J gene: TRBJ2-3
D gene: NA
V gene: TRBV5-4
CDR3 protein: CASAVPGTSSTDTQYF
CDR3 DNA: TGTGCCAGCGCAGTCCCGGGGACTTCAAGCACAGATACGCAGTATTTT

clone size: few
J gene: TRBJ1-2
D gene: NA
V gene: TRBV30
CDR3 protein: CAWSVRGVRANYGYTF
CDR3 DNA: TGTGCCTGGAGTGTAAGGGGGGTTCGAGCTAACTATGGCTACACCTTC

clone size: few
J gene: TRBJ1-6
D gene: NA
V gene: TRBV6-5
CDR3 protein: CASSYSRGGSSPLHF
CDR3 DNA: TGTGCCAGCAGTTACTCGCGAGGGGGTTCTTCACCCCTCCACTTT

clone size: NA
J gene: TRBJ1-4
D gene: NA
V gene: TRBV20-1
CDR3 protein: CSARDPRATNEKLFF
CDR3 DNA: TGCAGTGCTAGAGATCCCAGGGCAACTAATGAAAAACTGTTTTTT